The 23 T cell receptor beta chains below come from one sample, sequenced in a study of blood T cell repertoires in COVID-19. Generated by immunoSEQ multiplex PCR, the TCRdb table keeps only in-frame clones and is missing some. This sample has 260,000 or so clones, with over 75% found just once. The sample taken for sequencing was peripheral blood. The receptors shown here come from a human donor in a cohort sampled during active COVID-19.

This sequence joins TRBV6-5 and TRBJ2-5, with TRBD1 as a possible D gene (6 bases). CDR1 MNHEY and CDR2 SVGAGI come from the germline V gene. Trimming shortened V by 6 bases and J by 4 bases, and 12 bases separated the two germline ends. The CDR3 extends over 13 amino acids. Here the CDR3 reads CASRTTGRETQYF. The CDR3 DNA is TGTGCCAGCAGGACCACAGGGAGAGAGACCCAGTACTTC.

The rearrangement links TRBV25-1 to TRBJ2-5; D might be TRBD2 (7 bases). Trimming pared 2 bases from V and 5 bases from J, leaving 9 bases between. The CDR3 length is 13 residues. From germline, CDR1 is MGHDK and CDR2 SYGVNS. This chain's CDR3 is CASSERGAETQYF. The CDR3 bases are TGTGCCAGCAGTGAACGGGGGGCGGAGACCCAGTACTTC.

This clone was observed a handful of times. V is TRBV6-5 and J is TRBJ1-2; 8 nucleotides line up with TRBD1. V lost 2 bases and J lost 2; bases outside the gene matches: 4. The V gene's germline CDR1 is MNHEY and CDR2 SVGAGI. The CDR3 is 15 amino acids. CDR3 region: CASSYTGQANYGYTF. The CDR3 DNA reads as TGTGCCAGCAGTTACACGGGACAGGCCAACTATGGCTACACCTTC.

CDR3 sequence (DNA): TGTGCCATCAGTCCCCGGGACACGGGAGAGCAGTACTTC. Protein product: CAISPRDTGEQYF. The chain employs TRBV10-3 and TRBJ2-7; a weak D match, TRBD1 (6 bases). The V gene lost 5 bases and the J gene lost 7 bases, with 15 bases spanning the gap. The germline CDR1 and CDR2 sequences are ENHRY and SYGVKD. The CDR3 extends over 13 amino acids.

V usage is TRBV4-3 and J usage is TRBJ2-3, with a weak D call TRBD2 (6 bases). The CDR3 is made up of 17 amino acids. Between the trimmed V and J ends, which lost 0 bases and 7 bases, there was a span of 20 bases. The germline V gene encodes CDR1 LGHNA and CDR2 YSLEER. CDR3: CASSQDLASGTMNTQYF. CDR3 bases: TGCGCCAGCAGCCAAGATCTAGCGTCGGGCACGATGAATACGCAGTATTTT.

This chain joins TRBV12-3 or TRBV12-4 and TRBJ1-2; D might be TRBD1 (5 bases). Trimming took 4 bases from V and 4 from J, leaving 10 bases between them. This CDR3 has 13 residues. CDR3 bases: TGTGCCAGCAGTTATCAGGGTACCTATGGCTACACCTTC. Translated, it gives CASSYQGTYGYTF.

V and J are TRBV5-1 and TRBJ2-7; D gene uncertain. The CDR3 is made up of 10 amino acids. V dropped 5 bases and J dropped 5 bases, with 5 bases sitting between them. Germline CDR1 reads SGHRS; CDR2 reads YFSETQ. CDR3 coding DNA: TGCGCCAGCAGGTTAAACGAGCAGTACTTC. The encoded protein is CASRLNEQYF.

The chain employs TRBV7-9 and TRBJ2-6; a weak D match, TRBD1 (6 bases). CDR1 is SEHNR and CDR2 is FQNEAQ in the germline V gene (reference sequence). V shed 5 bases and J shed 2 bases, with 16 bases lying between them. The CDR3 runs to 17 residues. The DNA of the CDR3 is TGTGCCAGCAGCCCCCAGGGGTCTCTGACTGGGGCCAACGTCCTGACTTTC. It codes for CASSPQGSLTGANVLTF. The entire variable domain, with the rest obtained from reference TRBV7-9 and TRBJ2-6, is as follows: DTGVSQNPRHKITKRGQNVTFRCDPISEHNRLYWYRQTLGQGPEFLTYFQNEAQLEKSRLLSDRFSAERPKGSFSTLEIQRTEQGDSAMYLCASSPQGSLTGANVLTFGAGSRLTVL.

The J gene is TRBJ1-1, the V gene TRBV30; 10 nucleotides line up with TRBD1. This CDR3 has 16 residues. CDR1 GTSNPN and CDR2 SVGIG come from the germline V gene (reference sequence). V was clipped by 5 bases and J by 3 bases; unmatched bases: 12. CDR3 sequence (DNA): TGTGCCTGGGGGTACAAGGGACAGGGGATACACACTGAAGCTTTCTTT. As protein: CAWGYKGQGIHTEAFF.

The gene calls are TRBV30 and TRBJ1-1; weak D call: TRBD1 (5 bases). Germline CDR1 reads GTSNPN; CDR2 reads SVGIG (reference sequence). V was trimmed by 4 bases and J by 0 bases, leaving 15 bases between them. The CDR3 has 15 residues. The DNA for the CDR3 is TGTGCCTGGAACTTCGGGGGATTTATGAACACTGAAGCTTTCTTT. Translating gives CAWNFGGFMNTEAFF.

The chain combines TRBV19 with TRBJ2-3; tentatively, D is TRBD1 (6 bases). Germline V gene data show CDR1 as LNHDA and CDR2 as SQIVND (reference sequence). Trimming shortened V by 8 bases and J by 8 bases, and 23 bases separated the two germline ends. The CDR3 runs 15 residues. CDR3 sequence reads: CASSGVTTQGSTQYF. DNA of the CDR3: TGTGCCAGTTCCGGCGTAACCACGCAGGGGTCTACGCAGTATTTT.

V usage is TRBV9 and J usage is TRBJ1-2; 9 bases map to TRBD1. Germline V gives CDR1 SGDLS, CDR2 YYNGEE. V was pared by 3 bases and J by 0 bases, with 6 bases of the junction left unmatched. The CDR3 has 16 residues. The CDR3 reads CASSGSGQGPNYGYTF. The CDR3 DNA follows: TGTGCCAGCAGCGGCTCGGGACAGGGACCTAACTATGGCTACACCTTC.

The chain joins TRBV9 to TRBJ2-7, with a weak D call TRBD2 (5 bases). The germline V gene has CDR1 SGDLS and CDR2 YYNGEE. Trimming pared 4 bases from V and 4 bases from J, leaving 18 bases between. This CDR3 has 15 residues. CDR3 residues: CASSLGGSPLYEQYF. The CDR3 DNA reads TGTGCCAGCAGCCTCGGCGGGTCTCCTTTATACGAGCAGTACTTC.

The chain employs TRBV7-2 and TRBJ2-4; perhaps TRBD2 as D (6 bases). CDR3 length: 18 amino acids. Deletions cut 1 base from V and 1 base from J, with 17 bases between. The germline CDR1 and CDR2 sequences are SGHTA and FQGNSA. The chain's CDR3 is CASSLELGSGRAKNIQYF. CDR3 sequence (DNA): TGTGCCAGCAGCTTAGAGCTCGGGAGCGGCAGGGCCAAAAACATTCAGTACTTC.

The chain employs TRBV28 and TRBJ1-3; possibly TRBD1 for D (5 bases). The CDR3 consists of 12 residues. V dropped 10 bases and J dropped 4 bases, with 11 bases sitting between them. Looked up from germline, CDR1 is MDHEN and CDR2 is SYDVKM. The CDR3: CATRGSGNTIYF. The CDR3 DNA follows: TGTGCCACCCGGGGGTCCGGAAACACCATATATTTT.

The rearrangement uses TRBV7-6 and TRBJ2-7; D is perhaps TRBD2 (6 bases). CDR1 is SGHVS, CDR2 FNYEAQ, per germline. This CDR3 contains 15 residues. V was pared by 3 bases and J by 2 bases, with 14 bases between. CDR3 protein: CASSLGSGPAYEQYF. In DNA, the CDR3 is TGTGCCAGCAGCTTGGGGAGCGGGCCTGCCTACGAGCAGTACTTC.

The chain has TRBV9 and TRBJ2-2; 9 positions agree with TRBD2. In germline, CDR1 is SGDLS, CDR2 YYNGEE. V lost 4 bases to trimming and J lost 2 bases; unmatched junction nucleotides: 18. The CDR3 runs to 20 residues. The CDR3 reads CASSPDLRSGGLTNTGELFF. The CDR3 bases are TGTGCCAGCAGCCCAGACCTAAGAAGCGGGGGGCTTACCAACACCGGGGAGCTGTTTTTT.

This clone was observed a single time. The chain employs TRBV21-1 and TRBJ2-2; the table calls TRBD1, which could not be checked here. TRBV21-1 counts as a pseudogene. This CDR3 spans 17 amino acids. Written as DNA, the CDR3 is TGTGCCAGCAGCAAAGTGGGCGAACTCCTGAACACCGGGGAGCTGTTTTTT. Its translation is CASSKVGELLNTGELFF.

The chain has TRBV21-1 and TRBJ1-1; TRBD1, the table's D call, lacks a check against the DNA. TRBV21-1 is a listed pseudogene. This CDR3 has 18 amino acids. As DNA, the CDR3 is TGTGCCAGCAGCAAATCAGGTGGGGCAGGGGATCAAGGCACTGAAGCTTTCTTT. It is translated as CASSKSGGAGDQGTEAFF.

CDR3 amino acids: CASYSGSSYEQYF. Written as DNA, the CDR3 is TGTGCCAGCTACAGCGGGAGCTCCTACGAGCAGTACTTC. The chain couples TRBV28 to TRBJ2-7, with TRBD2 matching 8 bases. The V gene end was trimmed by 8 bases and the J gene end by 0 bases; junction bases not matched to a gene: 3. The length of the CDR3 is 13 residues. Germline V gene lookup returns CDR1 MDHEN and CDR2 SYDVKM. Full variable domain (remainder filled in from reference TRBV28 and TRBJ2-7): DVKVTQSSRYLVKRTGEKVFLECVQDMDHENMFWYRQDPGLGLRLIYFSYDVKMKEKGDIPEGYSVSREKKERFSLILESASTNQTSMYLCASYSGSSYEQYFGPGTRLTVT.

The chain uses TRBV5-1 and TRBJ2-3, with TRBD2 matching over 8 bases. Per germline, CDR1 SGHRS and CDR2 YFSETQ. Germline trimming cut 2 bases from V and 0 bases from J; bases unmatched to any gene: 2. The CDR3 is 15 residues long. In DNA, the CDR3 is TGCGCCAGCAGCTTACTAGCGGCTAGCACAGATACGCAGTATTTT. Protein product: CASSLLAASTDTQYF.

With respect to this clone: The sample carries other DNA sequences with the same CDR3. The rearrangement uses TRBV6-5 and TRBJ2-7, with 7 bases that match TRBD1. The CDR3 contains 13 residues. The V gene's germline CDR1 is MNHEY and CDR2 SVGAGI. Trimming at V came to 6 bases and at J to 3 bases, leaving 5 bases not matched to a gene. The CDR3 loop reads CASSRDRSYEQYF. CDR3 nucleotide sequence: TGTGCCAGCAGCCGGGACAGAAGCTACGAGCAGTACTTC.

V is TRBV7-2 and J is TRBJ1-2; no clear D. CDR3 length: 15 residues. Germline CDR1 SGHTA, CDR2 FQGNSA. Trimming took 1 base from V and 4 from J, leaving 13 bases between them. The CDR3 DNA follows: TGTGCCAGCAGCTTAGGCCTTGGAGGTCCCTATGGCTACACCTTC. This encodes CASSLGLGGPYGYTF.